One and the same sample provided the 9 T cell receptor beta chains below, sequenced in a study of CD8 T cells in ankylosing spondylitis. Study conclusions and caveats: A TCR beta motif made of under 10 highly homologous variants seemed typical of ankylosing spondylitis blood.

Which antigens these TCRs recognize remains unknown. Using its own MiXCR run on the 5' RACE reads, TCRdb lists one record per CDR3 protein. This table holds fewer than 450,000 distinct CDR3 sequences, about a sixth found once. The sample consisted of blood, either unsorted or a sorted T cell fraction (not recorded which). These TCRs come from a male donor with ankylosing spondylitis.

This clonotype has only a few counts. The CDR3 is CASSLAGGWTDTQYF. Here the CDR3 DNA reads TGTGCCAGCAGCTTAGCGGGGGGGTGGACAGATACGCAGTATTTT. The chain uses TRBV11-2 and TRBJ2-3, with 8 nucleotides matching TRBD2. The CDR3 has 15 residues. In germline, CDR1 is SGHAT, CDR2 FQNNGV. The trim removed 1 base at V and 3 bases at J, leaving 3 bases unmatched.

This clonotype was seen a few times. V gene TRBV4-1 combines with J gene TRBJ2-2; D is unresolved. The CDR3 is 14 amino acids. Germline loops: CDR1 MGHRA, CDR2 YSYEKL. V shed 5 bases and J shed 0 bases, with 7 bases lying between them. This CDR3 reads CASSSTTNTGELFF. CDR3 nucleotide sequence: TGCGCCAGCAGCTCAACGACGAACACCGGGGAGCTGTTTTTT.

This clonotype was detected a few times. This rearrangement joins TRBV12-3 or TRBV12-4 to TRBJ2-5; 9 bases match TRBD1. CDR3 length: 14 residues. V lost 4 bases, J lost 5 bases, and 5 bases stayed unmatched. The CDR3 here is CASSSHRGQETQYF. Here the CDR3 DNA reads TGTGCCAGCAGTTCCCACAGGGGGCAGGAGACCCAGTACTTC.

The table lists this clonotype with a few counts. The J gene is TRBJ2-3, the V gene TRBV6-5; D gene ambiguous. Germline V gives CDR1 MNHEY, CDR2 SVGAGI. Trimming took off 2 bases at V and 8 bases at J, with 17 bases between the two ends. The CDR3 is 15 amino acids. The CDR3 reads CASSYAANAPRTQYF. The CDR3 DNA reads as TGTGCCAGCAGTTACGCGGCAAACGCCCCTCGTACGCAGTATTTT.

The chain carries TRBV5-1 and TRBJ1-1; 7 bases are a match to TRBD1. V was pared by 3 bases and J by 7 bases, with 6 bases of the junction left unmatched. The germline V gene encodes CDR1 SGHRS and CDR2 YFSETQ. The CDR3 is made up of 13 amino acids. The CDR3: CASSSLTGVEAFF. CDR3 DNA sequence: TGCGCCAGCAGCTCCCTCACAGGGGTTGAAGCTTTCTTT.

This chain joins TRBV6-5 and TRBJ2-3, with D maybe TRBD2 (5 bases). Trimming removed 6 bases from V and 6 bases from J, with 10 bases in between. Germline CDR1 is MNHEY and CDR2 is SVGAGI. The CDR3 totals 12 residues. The chain's CDR3 is CASRGVGDTQYF. The CDR3 coding sequence is TGTGCCAGCAGGGGAGTGGGGGATACGCAGTATTTT.

The rearrangement joins TRBV27 to TRBJ2-1, with 7 positions matching TRBD2. The ends lost 5 bases at V and 1 base at J; junction bases unmatched: 11. The CDR3 is 17 amino acids. Germline values: CDR1 MNHEY, CDR2 SMNVEV (reference sequence). CDR3 in DNA: TGTGCCAGCAGTCCTCGGGGAGGGTCCCTATCCTACAATGAGCAGTTCTTC. This translates into CASSPRGGSLSYNEQFF.

This clonotype has a handful of counts. The chain uses TRBV3-1 and TRBJ1-4, with 7 bases fitting TRBD1. V shed 3 bases, J shed 5 bases, and the junction held 3 bases outside the gene matches. The CDR3 runs to 14 residues. In germline, CDR1 is LGHDT, CDR2 YNNKEL (reference sequence). CDR3 DNA: TGTGCCAGCAGCCACCGGGACAGCAATGAAAAACTGTTTTTT. It specifies CASSHRDSNEKLFF. The full variable domain, with the rest looked up from reference TRBV3-1 and TRBJ1-4, is DTAVSQTPKYLVTQMGNDKSIKCEQNLGHDTMYWYKQDSKKFLKIMFSYNNKELIINETVPNRFSPKSPDKAHLNLHINSLELGDSAVYFCASSHRDSNEKLFFGSGTQLSVL.

The rearrangement uses TRBV2 and TRBJ2-7; 10 bases align to TRBD1. The V gene's germline CDR1 is SNHLY and CDR2 FYNNEI. Unmatched junction bases numbered 15, after V lost 7 bases and J lost 6 bases. This CDR3 is built from 16 residues. This CDR3 is CASTLSFPGQGSEQYF. The CDR3 DNA reads as TGTGCCAGCACCCTTTCGTTTCCGGGACAGGGGTCCGAGCAGTACTTC.